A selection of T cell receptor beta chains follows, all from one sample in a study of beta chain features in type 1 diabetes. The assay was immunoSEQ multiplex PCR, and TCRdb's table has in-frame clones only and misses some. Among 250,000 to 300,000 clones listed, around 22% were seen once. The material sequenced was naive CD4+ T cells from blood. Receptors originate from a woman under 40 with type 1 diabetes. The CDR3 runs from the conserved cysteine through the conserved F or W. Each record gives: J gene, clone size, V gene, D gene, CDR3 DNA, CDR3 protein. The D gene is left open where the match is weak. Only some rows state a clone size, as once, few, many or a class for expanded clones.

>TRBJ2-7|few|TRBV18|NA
TGTGCCAGCTCACCACCGACAGGTGAGCAGTACTTC
CASSPPTGEQYF
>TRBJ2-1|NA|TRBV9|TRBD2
TGTGCCAGCAGCGCCAGCGGGGATTCCTACAATGAGCAGTTCTTC
CASSASGDSYNEQFF
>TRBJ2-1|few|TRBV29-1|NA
TGCAGCGCTTCACCGTACCGCCGGGCCCAAGGGGACAATGAGCAGTTCTTC
CSASPYRRAQGDNEQFF
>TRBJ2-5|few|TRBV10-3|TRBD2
TGTGCCATCAGTGAAACCGGGACTAGCGCGGGTGGCCAGTACTTC
CAISETGTSAGGQYF
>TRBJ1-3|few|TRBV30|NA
TGTGCCTGGACGAAGGGGGTTACCATCTCTGGAAACACCATATATTTT
CAWTKGVTISGNTIYF
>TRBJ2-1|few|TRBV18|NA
TGTGCCAGCTCACCACCCCCGGTAAGGGGTGAGCAGTTCTTC
CASSPPPVRGEQFF
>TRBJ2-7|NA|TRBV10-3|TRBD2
TGTGCCGTAGGCGGGAGTTCCTACGAGCAGTACTTC
CAVGGSSYEQYF
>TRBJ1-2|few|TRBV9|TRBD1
TGTGCCAGCAGCGTTGGGACAGGGACGGGTGCAGGCTACACCTTC
CASSVGTGTGAGYTF
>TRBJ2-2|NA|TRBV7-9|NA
TGTGCCAGCAGCTCTGGCCTGGGGCTAGCGACGAACACCGGGGAGCTGTTTTTT
CASSSGLGLATNTGELFF
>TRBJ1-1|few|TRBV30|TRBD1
TGTGCCCGACAGGGGTCCGCGAACACTGAAGCTTTCTTT
CARQGSANTEAFF
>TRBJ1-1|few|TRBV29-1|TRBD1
TGCAGCGTAGACAGGGGGAACACTGAAGCTTTCTTT
CSVDRGNTEAFF
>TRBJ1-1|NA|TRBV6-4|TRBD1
TGTGCCAGCAGGCAGGGGGATGACACTGAAGCTTTCTTT
CASRQGDDTEAFF
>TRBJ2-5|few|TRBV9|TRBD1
TGTGCCAGCACCCGGACAGGGAACCAAGAGACCCAGTACTTC
CASTRTGNQETQYF
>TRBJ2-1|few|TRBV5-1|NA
TGCGCCAGCAGCTTTACAGATAGCTCCTACAATGAGCAGTTCTTC
CASSFTDSSYNEQFF
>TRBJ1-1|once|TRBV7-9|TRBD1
TGTGCCGGCGGCTACAGGGGAGGCACTGAAGCTTTCTTT
CAGGYRGGTEAFF
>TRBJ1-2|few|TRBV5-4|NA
TGTGCCAGCACCTTTGACAGCTTCTATGGCTACACCTTC
CASTFDSFYGYTF
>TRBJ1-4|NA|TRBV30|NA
TGTGCCTGTTCATTAGCCGGAGCAACTAATGAAAAACTGTTTTTT
CACSLAGATNEKLFF
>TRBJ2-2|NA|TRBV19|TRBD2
TGTGCCAGTAGTGTCGGACTAGCCCACACCGGGGAGCTGTTTTTT
CASSVGLAHTGELFF
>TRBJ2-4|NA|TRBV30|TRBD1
TGTGCCTGGAGTCAATCGGGACAGACAAACATTCAGTACTTC
CAWSQSGQTNIQYF
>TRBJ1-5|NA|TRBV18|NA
TGTGCCAGCTCTACGACAGTAAATCAGCCCCAGCATTTT
CASSTTVNQPQHF
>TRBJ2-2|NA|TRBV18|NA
TGTGCCAGCTCGCCTCGAGACACCGGGGAGCTGTTTTTT
CASSPRDTGELFF
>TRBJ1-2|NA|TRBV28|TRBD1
TGTGCCAGCAGTTTAGCCCAGGGGGCATCCACCTTC
CASSLAQGASTF
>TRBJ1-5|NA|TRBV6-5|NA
TGTGCCAGCCGGGGACTCCCCAATCAGCCCCAGCATTTT
CASRGLPNQPQHF
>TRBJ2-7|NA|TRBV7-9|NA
TGTGCCAGCAGCTTATTGGGCACCTACGAGCAGTACTTC
CASSLLGTYEQYF
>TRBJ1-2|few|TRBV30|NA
TGTGCCTGGAGCGGAGGACCCGGGGAGGGTGGCTACACCTTC
CAWSGGPGEGGYTF
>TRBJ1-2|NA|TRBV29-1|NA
TGCAGCGTTGAACCCGTGGGGGCCTACTATGGCTACACCTTC
CSVEPVGAYYGYTF
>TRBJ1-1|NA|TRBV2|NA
TGTGCCAGCAGTGTACAAGGAGGCAACACTGAAGCTTTCTTT
CASSVQGGNTEAFF
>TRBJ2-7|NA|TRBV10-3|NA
TGTGCCATCAGCGAGACTATCTACGAGCAGTACTTC
CAISETIYEQYF
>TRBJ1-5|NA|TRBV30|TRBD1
TGTGCCTGGAGTGTAGGGGACAGGGCTCAGCCCCAGCATTTT
CAWSVGDRAQPQHF
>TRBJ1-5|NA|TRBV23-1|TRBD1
TGCGCCAGCAGTCCAGGGGGGAGCAATCAGCCCCAGCATTTT
CASSPGGSNQPQHF
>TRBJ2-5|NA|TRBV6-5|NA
TGTGCCAGCAGCCCCTTCCGTCTGGCTCAAGAGACCCAGTACTTC
CASSPFRLAQETQYF
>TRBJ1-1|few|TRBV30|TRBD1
TGTGCCTGGAGTCTTGGACAGGGGCAAGCTTTCTTT
CAWSLGQGQAFF
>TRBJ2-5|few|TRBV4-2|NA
TGTGCCAGCAGCCAAGATCTGGGGACAAAAGAGACCCAGTACTTC
CASSQDLGTKETQYF
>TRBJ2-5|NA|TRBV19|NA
TGTGCCAGTAGTATTATCTATCAAGAGACCCAGTACTTC
CASSIIYQETQYF
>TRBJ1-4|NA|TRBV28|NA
TGTGCCAGCAGCCAAACAGAAAATCCAGAAAAACTGTTTTTT
CASSQTENPEKLFF
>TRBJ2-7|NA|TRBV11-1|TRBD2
TGTGCCAGCAGCCCCTGGCTAGCGGGAGGGCCTGGATACGAGCAGTACTTC
CASSPWLAGGPGYEQYF
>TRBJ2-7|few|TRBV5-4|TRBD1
TGTGCCAGCAGCAGATGGACAGGGCATCGTGAGCAGTACTTC
CASSRWTGHREQYF
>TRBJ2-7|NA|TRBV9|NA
TGTGCCAGCAGCGTAGCGTCTAGCACGCATTCGACCAACTACGAGCAGTACTTC
CASSVASSTHSTNYEQYF
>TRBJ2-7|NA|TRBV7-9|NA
TGTGCCAGCACTCCTGTGGCGGGTGCCTACGAGCAGTACTTC
CASTPVAGAYEQYF
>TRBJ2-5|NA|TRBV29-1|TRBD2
TGCAGCGTTAAACCTAGCGGAGAAGAGACCCAGTACTTC
CSVKPSGEETQYF
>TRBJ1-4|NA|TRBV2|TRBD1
TGTGCCACCCGGGACAGGGACGAAAAACTGTTTTTT
CATRDRDEKLFF
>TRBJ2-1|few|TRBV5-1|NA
TGCGCCAGCAGCCAACAGTCTATCTACAATGAGCAGTTCTTC
CASSQQSIYNEQFF
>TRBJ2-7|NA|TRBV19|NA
TGTGCCAGTAGCGACCGCGGGCCGGCCTACGAGCAGTACTTC
CASSDRGPAYEQYF
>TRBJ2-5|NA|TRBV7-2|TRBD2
TGTGCCAGCAGCTTAGGGCTACTAGCGGGAGGGAGGAGGCTGGAGACCCAGTACTTC
CASSLGLLAGGRRLETQYF
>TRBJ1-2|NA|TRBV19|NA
TGTGCCAGTAGCTGGGCCGACTATGGCTACACCTTC
CASSWADYGYTF
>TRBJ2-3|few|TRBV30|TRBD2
TGTGCCTGGAAACTAGCGGGAGGGGGTACAGATACGCAGTATTTT
CAWKLAGGGTDTQYF
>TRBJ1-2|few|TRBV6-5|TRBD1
TGTGCCAGCAGACTTGGACAGGGCAGCTATGGCTACACCTTC
CASRLGQGSYGYTF
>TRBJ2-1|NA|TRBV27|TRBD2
TGTGCCAGCAGTTTAGGGGGCGGACTAGCGAGAGGAGGAGAGCAGTTCTTC
CASSLGGGLARGGEQFF
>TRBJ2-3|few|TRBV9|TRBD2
TGTGCCAGCAGCGCGACTAGCGGAGACACAGATACGCAGTATTTT
CASSATSGDTDTQYF
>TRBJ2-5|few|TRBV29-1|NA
TGCAGCGTTGCCCGGGGGTCCGAGTATGGGACCCAGTACTTC
CSVARGSEYGTQYF
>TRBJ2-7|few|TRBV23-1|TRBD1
TGCGCCAGCAGTCAACAGACCAGGGGGCCCTACGAGCAGTACTTC
CASSQQTRGPYEQYF
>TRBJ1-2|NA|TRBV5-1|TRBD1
TGCGCCAGCAGTCCCGGAGGGGGCGTCTATGGCTACACCTTC
CASSPGGGVYGYTF